The source of this T cell receptor beta chain is a study of early stage breast cancer tumors. The overall study: ER+/PR+/HER2- status applied to twelve of 16 invasive breast tumors. General study points: Enriched TCRB sequences shared across patients were mostly commonly generated sequences.

CDR1 and CDR2 from the germline V gene are SEHNR and FQNEAQ (reference sequence). The V end was cut by 0 bases, the J end by 5 bases, with 4 bases between. CDR3 length: 12 residues. As regards this clone: The antigen is not known.

Each sample had two DNA replicates, roughly 0.5 ug blood or about 1.4 ug tissue. Clones were read by immunoSEQ multiplex PCR, and TCRdb kept only the in-frame ones, dropping some. The table has roughly 34,000 clones, approximately 69% seen once. The source of this sequence is a person in their sixties with breast cancer. J is TRBJ2-5 and V is TRBV7-9, with D uncertain. The sequencing input was blood. CDR3 coding DNA: TGTGCCAGCAGCTTAGCCGCCGAGACCCAGTACTTC. Amino acids: CASSLAAETQYF.